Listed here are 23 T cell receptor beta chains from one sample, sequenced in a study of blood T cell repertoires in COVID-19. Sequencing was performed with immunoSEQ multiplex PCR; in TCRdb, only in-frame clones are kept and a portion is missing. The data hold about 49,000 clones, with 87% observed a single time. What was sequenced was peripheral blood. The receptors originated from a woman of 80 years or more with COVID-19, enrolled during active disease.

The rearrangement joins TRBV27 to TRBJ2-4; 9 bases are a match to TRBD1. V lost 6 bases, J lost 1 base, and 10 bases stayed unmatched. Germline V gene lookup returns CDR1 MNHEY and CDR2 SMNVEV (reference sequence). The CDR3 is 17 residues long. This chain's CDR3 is CASRLTTGGRAKNIQYF. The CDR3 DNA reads TGTGCCAGCAGACTAACGACAGGGGGAAGGGCCAAAAACATTCAGTACTTC.

CDR3 in amino acids: CASSLQASTTNEKLFF. CDR3 in DNA: TGCGCCAGCAGCTTGCAGGCATCAACAACTAATGAAAAACTGTTTTTT. The chain carries TRBV5-1 and TRBJ1-4, with unresolved D. The CDR3 runs 16 residues. V was clipped by 1 base and J by 0 bases, with 10 bases between them. Germline V gene sequence: CDR1 SGHRS, CDR2 YFSETQ.

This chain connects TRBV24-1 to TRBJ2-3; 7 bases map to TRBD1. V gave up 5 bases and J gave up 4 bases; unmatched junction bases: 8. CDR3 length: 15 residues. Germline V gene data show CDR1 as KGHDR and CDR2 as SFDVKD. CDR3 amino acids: CATSGPGQTSDTQYF. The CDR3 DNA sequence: TGTGCCACCAGTGGTCCGGGACAGACGTCAGATACGCAGTATTTT.

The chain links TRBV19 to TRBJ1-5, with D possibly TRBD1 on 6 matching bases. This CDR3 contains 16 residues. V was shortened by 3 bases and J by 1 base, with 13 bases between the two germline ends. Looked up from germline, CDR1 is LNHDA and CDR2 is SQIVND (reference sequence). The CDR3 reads CASSIGGGRSNQPQHF. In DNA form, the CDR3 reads TGTGCCAGTAGTATTGGGGGGGGCCGGAGCAATCAGCCCCAGCATTTT.

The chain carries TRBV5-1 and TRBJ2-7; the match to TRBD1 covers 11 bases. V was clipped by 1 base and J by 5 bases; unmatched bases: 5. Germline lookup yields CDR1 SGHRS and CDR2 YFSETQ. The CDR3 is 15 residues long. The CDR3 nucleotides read TGCGCCAGCAGCTTGTCGGGACAGGGGGGTCACGAGCAGTACTTC. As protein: CASSLSGQGGHEQYF.

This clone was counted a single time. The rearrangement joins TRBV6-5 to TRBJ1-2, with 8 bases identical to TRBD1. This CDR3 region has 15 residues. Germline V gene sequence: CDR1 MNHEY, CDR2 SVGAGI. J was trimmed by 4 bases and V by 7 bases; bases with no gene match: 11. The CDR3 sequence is CASTLTQGAVYGYTF. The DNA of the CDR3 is TGTGCCAGCACTCTCACCCAGGGGGCCGTCTATGGCTACACCTTC.

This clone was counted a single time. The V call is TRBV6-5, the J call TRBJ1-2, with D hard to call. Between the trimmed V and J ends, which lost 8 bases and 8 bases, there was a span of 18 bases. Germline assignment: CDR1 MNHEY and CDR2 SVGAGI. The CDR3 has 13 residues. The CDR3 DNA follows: TGTGCCAGCGGTCCACGGGGAGGAGGAGGCTACACCTTC. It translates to CASGPRGGGGYTF.

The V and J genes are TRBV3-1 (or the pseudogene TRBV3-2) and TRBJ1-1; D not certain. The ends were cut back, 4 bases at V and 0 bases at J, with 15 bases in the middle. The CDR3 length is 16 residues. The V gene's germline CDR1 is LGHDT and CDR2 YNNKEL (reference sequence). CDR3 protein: CASSPRGLALNTEAFF. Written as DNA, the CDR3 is TGTGCCAGCAGCCCCCGGGGATTAGCCTTGAACACTGAAGCTTTCTTT.

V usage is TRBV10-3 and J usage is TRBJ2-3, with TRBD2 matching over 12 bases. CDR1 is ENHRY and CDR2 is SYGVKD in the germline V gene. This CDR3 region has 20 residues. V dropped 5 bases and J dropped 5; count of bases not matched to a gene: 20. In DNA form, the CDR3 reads TGTGCCATCAGTAGCCCGGGGACTAGCGGGTTTTTTGCGGAGGAAGATACGCAGTATTTT. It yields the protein CAISSPGTSGFFAEEDTQYF.

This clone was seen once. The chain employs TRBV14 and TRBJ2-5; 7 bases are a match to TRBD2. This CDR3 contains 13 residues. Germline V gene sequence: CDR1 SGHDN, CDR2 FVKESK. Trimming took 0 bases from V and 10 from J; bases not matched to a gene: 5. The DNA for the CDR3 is TGTGCCAGCAGCCAAGACTGGGGGGGAGGCCAGTACTTC. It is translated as CASSQDWGGGQYF. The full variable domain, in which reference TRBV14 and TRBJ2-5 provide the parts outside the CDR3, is EAGVTQFPSHSVIEKGQTVTLRCDPISGHDNLYWYRRVMGKEIKFLLHFVKESKQDESGMPNNRFLAERTGGTYSTLKVQPAELEDSGVYFCASSQDWGGGQYFGPGTRLLVL.

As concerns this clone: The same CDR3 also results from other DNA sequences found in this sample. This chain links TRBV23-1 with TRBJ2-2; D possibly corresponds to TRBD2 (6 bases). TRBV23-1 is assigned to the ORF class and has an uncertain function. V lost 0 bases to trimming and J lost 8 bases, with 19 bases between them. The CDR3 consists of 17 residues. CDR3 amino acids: CASSQSRAGLGTGELFF. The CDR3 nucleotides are TGCGCCAGCAGTCAATCGCGGGCGGGGTTGGGCACTGGGGAGCTGTTTTTT.

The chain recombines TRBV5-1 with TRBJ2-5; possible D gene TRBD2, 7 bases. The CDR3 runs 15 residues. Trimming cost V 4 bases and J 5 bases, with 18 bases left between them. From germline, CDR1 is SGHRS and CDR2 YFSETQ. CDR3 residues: CASSRGGATDETQYF. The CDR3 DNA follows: TGCGCCAGCAGCAGGGGGGGAGCAACGGATGAGACCCAGTACTTC.

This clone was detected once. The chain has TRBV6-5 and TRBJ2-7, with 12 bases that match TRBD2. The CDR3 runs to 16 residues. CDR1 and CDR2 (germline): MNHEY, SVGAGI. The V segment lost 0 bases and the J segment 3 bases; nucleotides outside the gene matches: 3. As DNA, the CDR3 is TGTGCCAGCAGTTACTCGTTGACTAGCGGGGGCTACGAGCAGTACTTC. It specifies CASSYSLTSGGYEQYF.

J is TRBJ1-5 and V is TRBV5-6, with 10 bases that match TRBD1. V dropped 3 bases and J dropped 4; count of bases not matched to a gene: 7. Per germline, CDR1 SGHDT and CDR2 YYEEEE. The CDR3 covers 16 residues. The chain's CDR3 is CASSWGGQGFNQPQHF. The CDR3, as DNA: TGTGCCAGCAGCTGGGGGGGACAGGGGTTTAATCAGCCCCAGCATTTT.

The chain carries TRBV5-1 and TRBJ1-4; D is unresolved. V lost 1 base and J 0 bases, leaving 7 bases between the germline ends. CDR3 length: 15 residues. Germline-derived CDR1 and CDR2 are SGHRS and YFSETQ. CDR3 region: CASSLYGATNEKLFF. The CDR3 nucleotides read TGCGCCAGCAGCTTGTACGGAGCAACTAATGAAAAACTGTTTTTT.

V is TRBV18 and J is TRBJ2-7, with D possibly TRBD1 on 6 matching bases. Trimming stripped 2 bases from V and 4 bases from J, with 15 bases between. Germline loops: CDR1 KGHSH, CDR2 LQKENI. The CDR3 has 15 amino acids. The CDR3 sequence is CASSPMLTGSYEQYF. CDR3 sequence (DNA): TGTGCCAGCTCACCAATGTTAACAGGGTCGTACGAGCAGTACTTC.

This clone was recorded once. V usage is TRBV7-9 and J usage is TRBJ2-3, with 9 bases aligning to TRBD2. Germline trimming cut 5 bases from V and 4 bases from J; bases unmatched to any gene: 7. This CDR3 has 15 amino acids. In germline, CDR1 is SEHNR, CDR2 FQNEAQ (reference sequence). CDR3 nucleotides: TGTGCCAGCAGCAGAAGCGGGGGGAGGTCAGATACGCAGTATTTT. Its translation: CASSRSGGRSDTQYF.

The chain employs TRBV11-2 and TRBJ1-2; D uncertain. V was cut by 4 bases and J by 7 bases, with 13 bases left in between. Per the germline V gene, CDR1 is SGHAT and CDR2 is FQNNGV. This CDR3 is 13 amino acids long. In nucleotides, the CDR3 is TGTGCCAGCAGCTCCCCCTCGGTCGGTGGCTACACCTTC. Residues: CASSSPSVGGYTF.

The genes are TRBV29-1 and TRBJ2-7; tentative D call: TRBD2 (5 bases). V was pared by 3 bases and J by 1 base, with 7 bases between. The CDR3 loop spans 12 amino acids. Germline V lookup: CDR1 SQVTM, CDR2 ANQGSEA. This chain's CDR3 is CSVDPGSYEQYF. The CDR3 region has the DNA TGCAGCGTTGATCCGGGATCCTACGAGCAGTACTTC.

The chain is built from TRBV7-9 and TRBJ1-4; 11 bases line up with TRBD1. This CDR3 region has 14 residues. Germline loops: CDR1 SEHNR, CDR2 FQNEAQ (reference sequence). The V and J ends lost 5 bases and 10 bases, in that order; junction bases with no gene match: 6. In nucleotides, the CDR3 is TGTGCCAGCAGCCTAGGACAGGGGGCGGGAAAACTGTTTTTT. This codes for CASSLGQGAGKLFF.

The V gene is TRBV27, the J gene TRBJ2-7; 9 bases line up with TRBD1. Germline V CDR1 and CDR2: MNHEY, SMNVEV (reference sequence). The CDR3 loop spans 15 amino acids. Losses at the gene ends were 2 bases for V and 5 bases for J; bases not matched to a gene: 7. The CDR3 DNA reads TGTGCCAGCAGTTTAGGGGGACAGGGAGGCAACGAGCAGTACTTC. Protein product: CASSLGGQGGNEQYF.

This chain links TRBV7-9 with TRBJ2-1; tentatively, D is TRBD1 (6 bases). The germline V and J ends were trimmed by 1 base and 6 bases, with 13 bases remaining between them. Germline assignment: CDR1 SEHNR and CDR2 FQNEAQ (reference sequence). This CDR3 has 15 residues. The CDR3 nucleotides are TGTGCCAGCAGCTTAGGGGGGCAGATGCCCAATGAGCAGTTCTTC. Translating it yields CASSLGGQMPNEQFF.

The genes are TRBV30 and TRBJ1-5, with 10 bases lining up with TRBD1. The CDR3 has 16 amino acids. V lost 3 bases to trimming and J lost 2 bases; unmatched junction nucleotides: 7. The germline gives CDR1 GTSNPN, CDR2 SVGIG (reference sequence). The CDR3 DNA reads TGTGCCTGGAGGACAGGGGGCGCGTTGGGCAATCAGCCCCAGCATTTT. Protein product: CAWRTGGALGNQPQHF.